These 10 T cell receptor beta chains were all obtained from the same sample, sequenced in a study of shared clonotypes between healthy human individuals. CD8 cells classed as naive were CD45RO-negative and positively selected for CCR7, excluding terminally differentiated effector memory CD45RA+ cells. Data came from immunoSEQ multiplex PCR; TCRdb stores just in-frame clones and leaves some out. Seen here are millions of clones, around 96% observed once, and the top ten hold about 1.1%. Input material: naive CD8+ T cells sorted from blood. Receptors originate from a man younger than 35 in good health.

J is TRBJ2-5 and V is TRBV7-6; D may correspond to TRBD1 or TRBD2 (5 bases each). The germline gives CDR1 SGHVS, CDR2 FNYEAQ. The germline V and J ends were trimmed by 4 bases and 4 bases, with 19 bases remaining between them. The CDR3 has 16 residues. DNA of the CDR3: TGTGCCAGCAGCTCAGCAGAGTTTGGGGGTCGAGAGACCCAGTACTTC. It specifies CASSSAEFGGRETQYF.

DNA for the CDR3: TGTGCCAGCAGCTTGGGCGGGATCTCCTACAATGAGCAGTTCTTC. Amino acid sequence: CASSLGGISYNEQFF. The rearrangement joins TRBV11-2 to TRBJ2-1; TRBD2 might be the D (6 bases). CDR3 length: 15 residues. CDR1 is SGHAT and CDR2 is FQNNGV in the germline V gene. V lost 3 bases, J lost 0 bases, and 9 bases lay in between.

V usage is TRBV7-9 and J usage is TRBJ1-1, with D perhaps matching TRBD1 (6 bases). This CDR3 is built from 15 residues. Trimming took 5 bases from V and 1 from J, leaving 14 bases between them. Per the germline V gene, CDR1 is SEHNR and CDR2 is FQNEAQ (reference sequence). DNA of the CDR3: TGTGCCAGCAGCCCTTCTGGGGGCAGGAACACTGAAGCTTTCTTT. Translation: CASSPSGGRNTEAFF. Together with reference TRBV7-9 and TRBJ1-1, the CDR3 gives the full variable domain: DTGVSQNPRHKITKRGQNVTFRCDPISEHNRLYWYRQTLGQGPEFLTYFQNEAQLEKSRLLSDRFSAERPKGSFSTLEIQRTEQGDSAMYLCASSPSGGRNTEAFFGQGTRLTVV.

This sequence joins TRBV2 and TRBJ2-1; D remains unclear. The germline V gene encodes CDR1 SNHLY and CDR2 FYNNEI. V was clipped by 6 bases and J by 5 bases, with 11 bases between them. The CDR3 is made up of 13 amino acids. The DNA for the CDR3 is TGTGCCAGCAGATGGCCCGAGGACAATGAGCAGTTCTTC. The encoded protein is CASRWPEDNEQFF.

The rearrangement joins TRBV19 to TRBJ1-3; tentative D call: TRBD1 (6 bases). V dropped 0 bases and J dropped 0 bases, with 12 bases sitting between them. Germline CDR1 LNHDA, CDR2 SQIVND (reference sequence). The CDR3 is 17 amino acids. As DNA, the CDR3 is TGTGCCAGTAGTATAGATCGTGAGGGGGGCTCTGGAAACACCATATATTTT. Translating gives CASSIDREGGSGNTIYF.

As DNA, the CDR3 is TGCGCCAGCAGCTCCTCCGGGTATGAGGGGGACTACACCTTC. Its translation: CASSSSGYEGDYTF. This rearrangement joins TRBV5-1 to TRBJ1-2, with D tentatively TRBD1 (6 bases). This CDR3 contains 14 residues. Germline V gene lookup returns CDR1 SGHRS and CDR2 YFSETQ. The V gene lost 3 bases and the J gene lost 10 bases, with 19 bases spanning the gap.

This clone was picked up one time. At the DNA level, this CDR3 is encoded by other sequences in the same sample as well. V is TRBV6-1 and J is TRBJ1-1; TRBD1 is a possible D gene (5 bases). Trimming removed 2 bases at V and 1 base at J, with 5 bases between. Germline V gives CDR1 MNHNS, CDR2 SASEGT. The CDR3 spans 13 residues. The CDR3 DNA reads as TGTGCCAGCAGTGAAACAGGGAACACTGAAGCTTTCTTT. It is translated as CASSETGNTEAFF.

The chain carries TRBV29-1 and TRBJ2-2; D uncertain. Germline-derived CDR1 and CDR2 are SQVTM and ANQGSEA. With 6 bases removed from V and 3 bases from J, the gap between germline ends came to 8 bases. The CDR3 consists of 12 residues. CDR3 amino acids: CSVRTDTGELFF. The CDR3 nucleotides read TGCAGCGTCCGGACGGACACCGGGGAGCTGTTTTTT.

This clone has a single count. Other DNA sequences from this sample encode an identical CDR3 as well. V and J are TRBV28 and TRBJ2-1; TRBD2 matches at 11 bases. Germline values: CDR1 MDHEN, CDR2 SYDVKM. The CDR3 loop spans 15 amino acids. V trimming: 5 bases; J trimming: 2 bases; junction bases outside the gene matches: 2. The CDR3 protein is CASSLSGGAYNEQFF. The CDR3 coding sequence is TGTGCCAGCAGTCTTAGCGGGGGGGCCTACAATGAGCAGTTCTTC.

The V call is TRBV6-1, the J call TRBJ2-7; 9 nucleotides agree with TRBD2. The CDR3 covers 17 residues. Germline V gene lookup returns CDR1 MNHNS and CDR2 SASEGT. V shed 2 bases, J shed 5 bases, and the junction held 13 bases outside the gene matches. CDR3 nucleotides: TGTGCCAGCAGTGAAACCTCGGGGCTAGCGGGGATCGACGAGCAGTACTTC. Translation: CASSETSGLAGIDEQYF.